The present entry profiles one TCR beta chain with its context. The assay was immunoSEQ multiplex PCR, and TCRdb's table has in-frame clones only and misses some. The repertoire consists of roughly 110,000 clones, with 90% occurring once and the leading ten covering roughly 8%. The V and J ends lost 10 bases and 6 bases respectively, with 16 bases between them. CDR3 size: 13 residues. The data derive from a study of T cell responses to AZD1222 COVID-19 vaccine. The sample here was peripheral blood, taken 28 days after the second AZD1222 dose. The chain is built from TRBV12-3 or TRBV12-4 and TRBJ1-5; tentatively, D is TRBD1 (6 bases). The clonotype was recovered from an adult who received the AZD1222 COVID-19 vaccine. The CDR3 DNA follows: TGTGCCACCCGGGGGGGGGCGGGTCAGCCCCAGCATTTT. Amino acid sequence: CATRGGAGQPQHF.